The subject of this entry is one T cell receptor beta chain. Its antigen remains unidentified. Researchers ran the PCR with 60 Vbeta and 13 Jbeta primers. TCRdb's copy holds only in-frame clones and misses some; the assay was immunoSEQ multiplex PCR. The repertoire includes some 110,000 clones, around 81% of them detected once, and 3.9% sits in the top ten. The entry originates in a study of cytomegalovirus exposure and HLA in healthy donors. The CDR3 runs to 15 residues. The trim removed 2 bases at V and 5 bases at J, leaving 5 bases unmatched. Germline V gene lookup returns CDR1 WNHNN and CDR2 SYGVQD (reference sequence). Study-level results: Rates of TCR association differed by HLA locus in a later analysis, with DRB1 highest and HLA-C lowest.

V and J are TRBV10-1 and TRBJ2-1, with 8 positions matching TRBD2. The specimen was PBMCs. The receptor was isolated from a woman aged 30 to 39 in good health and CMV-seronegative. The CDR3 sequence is CASSERGGTHNEQFF. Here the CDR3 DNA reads TGCGCCAGCAGTGAGCGGGGGGGGACCCACAATGAGCAGTTCTTC.